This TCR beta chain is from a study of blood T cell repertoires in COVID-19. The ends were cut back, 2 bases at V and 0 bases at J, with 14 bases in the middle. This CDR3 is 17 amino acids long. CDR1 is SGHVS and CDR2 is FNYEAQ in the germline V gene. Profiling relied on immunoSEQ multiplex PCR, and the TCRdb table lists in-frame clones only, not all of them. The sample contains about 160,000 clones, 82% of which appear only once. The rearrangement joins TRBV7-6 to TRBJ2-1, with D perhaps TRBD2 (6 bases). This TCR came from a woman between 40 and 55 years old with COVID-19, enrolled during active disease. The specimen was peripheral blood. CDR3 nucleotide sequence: TGTGCCAGCAGCTTACTGGCTAGCGAAAGCTCCTACAATGAGCAGTTCTTC. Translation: CASSLLASESSYNEQFF.